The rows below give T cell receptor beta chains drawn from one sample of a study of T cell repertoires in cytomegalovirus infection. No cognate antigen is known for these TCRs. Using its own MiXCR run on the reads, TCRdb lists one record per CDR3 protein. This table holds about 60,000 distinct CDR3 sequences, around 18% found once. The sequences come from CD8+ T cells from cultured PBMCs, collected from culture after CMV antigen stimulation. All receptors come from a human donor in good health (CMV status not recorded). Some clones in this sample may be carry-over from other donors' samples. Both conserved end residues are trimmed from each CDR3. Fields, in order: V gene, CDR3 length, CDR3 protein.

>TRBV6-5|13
ASSYSTGYSTEAF
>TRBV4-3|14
ASSQDSAGLNTEAF
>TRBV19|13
ASRTTLAAYNEQF
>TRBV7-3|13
ASSLGGDAQETQY
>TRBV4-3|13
ASSQEWQSNQPQH
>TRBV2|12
ASSEAPGGYEQY
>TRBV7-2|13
ASSLEGYSGNTIY
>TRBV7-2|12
ASFSGGYTGELF
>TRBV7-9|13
ASSLFETGNYGYT
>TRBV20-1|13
SARPPDRPSYEQY
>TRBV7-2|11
ASSKTGNTEAF
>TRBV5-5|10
ASSLTRTEQF
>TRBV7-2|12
ASSPLQWINTIY
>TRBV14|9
ASSLTTEAF
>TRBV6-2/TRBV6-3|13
ASSYRDVSYNEQF
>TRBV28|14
ASSSIAGEGADTQS
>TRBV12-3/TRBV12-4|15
ASSQPLGEGTYYEQY
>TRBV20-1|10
SASTGTYEQY
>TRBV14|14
ASSRLGGARDTEAF
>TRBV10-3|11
AISGTEPYEQY
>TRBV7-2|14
ASSLTGLAASYEQY
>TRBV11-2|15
ASSLAPQGRPSDTQY
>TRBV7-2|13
ASSPRGSGVYGYT
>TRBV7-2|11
ASSVGDGYEQY
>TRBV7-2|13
ASSSSGGSADTQY
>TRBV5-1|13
ASSDALGVTGELF
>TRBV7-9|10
ASSPNTNEQY
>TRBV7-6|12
ASSLKSGSYEQF